This TCR beta chain was retrieved from a study of T cells in localized non-small cell lung cancer. On this clone: Its antigen remains unknown.

Here immunoSEQ multiplex PCR was the method, and the copy in TCRdb shows in-frame clones only, minus some. Of about 76,000 clones in the sample, less than 85% were seen once. Germline values: CDR1 MNHEY, CDR2 SVGAGI. The V and J ends lost 4 bases and 1 base, in that order; junction bases with no gene match: 6. The CDR3 is made up of 16 amino acids. Whole-study results and caveats: Appearances in adjacent lung were noted for a median roughly 50 of the top 100 tumor clones. Since sequencing was restricted to only one region of the tumor, intratumor heterogeneity remains a possibility. Uninvolved adjacent lung had higher T cell clonality than tumor and all other tissues. Patients showing higher blood T cell density tended to see longer overall survival.

The receptor comes from a female donor aged 60 or older with stage I lung adenocarcinoma. The source was peripheral blood, collected before any cancer treatment. The rearrangement links TRBV6-5 to TRBJ2-3; 9 nucleotides line up with TRBD1. The CDR3 loop reads CASSSPRTGGTDTQYF. The CDR3 DNA sequence: TGTGCCAGCAGTTCACCCCGGACAGGGGGCACAGATACGCAGTATTTT.